The clone carrying this T cell receptor beta chain has a count of ten or more. One entry per CDR3 protein, called by TCRdb with MiXCR from the 5' RACE reads. The sample carries more than 15,000 distinct CDR3 sequences, around 4% recorded once. V was cut by 4 bases and J by 0 bases, with 13 bases left in between. The CDR3 loop spans 17 amino acids. Per germline, CDR1 MDHEN and CDR2 SYDVKM. These data originate in a study of T cells after yellow fever vaccination. Study-wide results and caveats: Boosting was followed by the reappearance of most primary-vaccination clones (about 96% CD4, around 86% CD8). There were almost no vaccine-responding clonotypes detectable in the sorted memory subsets on day 0. Some clonotypes were seen in both the CD4 and the CD8 compartments. These made up a small share and likely arose from convergent recombination.

This specimen was PBMCs, either bulk or a sorted T-cell subset (CD4+, CD8+, memory, or dextramer-sorted; not recorded which), taken 15 days after the yellow fever booster vaccination. J is TRBJ2-6 and V is TRBV28, with a weak D call TRBD1 (5 bases). The TCR originated in a man in his thirties or forties who received the YFV17D yellow fever vaccine. As DNA, the CDR3 is TGTGCCAGCAGTTACAGGACACCACTCTCTGGGGCCAACGTCCTGACTTTC. Translation: CASSYRTPLSGANVLTF.